The 26 T cell receptor beta chains below were found in one sample sequenced in a study of pediatric ulcerative colitis. Rectal tissue came from one to two pinch biopsies taken at colonoscopy. Profiled with immunoSEQ multiplex PCR; TCRdb holds only in-frame clones, not every one. This table has under 50,000 clones, 60% to 85% appearing once. Material for sequencing was gut tissue. The receptor set was obtained from a girl aged 5 to 17 with moderate ulcerative colitis.

This clone occurred once. The CDR3: CAWGQVGGYTF. The CDR3 nucleotides are TGTGCCTGGGGACAGGTTGGGGGCTACACCTTC. The rearrangement joins TRBV30 to TRBJ1-2, with 7 bases fitting TRBD1. J was trimmed by 8 bases and V by 5 bases; bases with no gene match: 5. The CDR3 covers 11 residues. Germline CDR1 GTSNPN, CDR2 SVGIG (reference sequence).

The chain recombines TRBV6-1 with TRBJ2-1; 7 positions agree with TRBD1. The CDR3 runs 13 residues. V lost 8 bases, J lost 7 bases, and 8 bases stayed unmatched. Germline V gives CDR1 MNHNS, CDR2 SASEGT. CDR3 sequence: CASHRGLVNEQFF. CDR3 in DNA: TGTGCCAGCCACAGGGGTTTGGTGAATGAGCAGTTCTTC.

The chain combines TRBV7-9 with TRBJ1-1; 10 bases fit TRBD1. The CDR3 has 13 residues. Germline CDR1 SEHNR, CDR2 FQNEAQ (reference sequence). Unmatched junction bases numbered 10, after V lost 7 bases and J lost 11 bases. CDR3 protein: CASNPGQGSLAFF. The CDR3 nucleotides are TGTGCCAGCAACCCGGGACAGGGGTCATTGGCTTTCTTT.

This clone appeared a single time. This chain connects TRBV6-5 to TRBJ2-7; perhaps TRBD2 as D (6 bases). The V end was cut by 6 bases, the J end by 3 bases, with 15 bases between. Germline CDR1 MNHEY, CDR2 SVGAGI. This CDR3 region has 14 residues. Here the CDR3 reads CASRFRDSHYEQYF. Written as DNA, the CDR3 is TGTGCCAGCAGGTTCCGGGACTCGCACTACGAGCAGTACTTC.

The genes are TRBV19 and TRBJ2-7, with TRBD1 matching over 7 bases. V shed 3 bases, J shed 6 bases, and the junction held 8 bases outside the gene matches. Germline CDR1 reads LNHDA; CDR2 reads SQIVND (reference sequence). The CDR3 is 14 residues long. In DNA form, the CDR3 reads TGTGCCAGTAGTATTTTTCCGGCAGGGGGCGAGCAGTACTTC. Its protein product is CASSIFPAGGEQYF.

The chain employs TRBV5-8 and TRBJ2-7; 11 positions match TRBD1. This CDR3 comprises 14 residues. Germline loops: CDR1 SGHTS, CDR2 YDEGEE. Unmatched junction bases numbered 5, after V lost 5 bases and J lost 4 bases. As DNA, the CDR3 is TGTGCCAGCAGACCTCGGGACAGGGGGTACGAGCAGTACTTC. Its translation is CASRPRDRGYEQYF.

The CDR3 reads CASSWGVPNTEAFF. DNA of the CDR3: TGTGCCAGCAGCTGGGGCGTTCCGAACACTGAAGCTTTCTTT. The chain couples TRBV5-5 to TRBJ1-1; tentatively, D is TRBD1 (5 bases). Germline CDR1 and CDR2: SGHKS and YYEKEE (reference sequence). The CDR3 is 14 residues long. V lost 3 bases, J lost 1 base, and 10 bases lay in between.

The J gene is TRBJ2-1, the V gene TRBV9; 11 nucleotides line up with TRBD2. J was trimmed by 8 bases and V by 3 bases; bases with no gene match: 16. Germline-derived CDR1 and CDR2 are SGDLS and YYNGEE. There are 18 residues in the CDR3. The CDR3 nucleotides read TGTGCCAGCAGCGGAGCCCCCCCTAGCGGGAGGTCTAACCATGAGCAGTTCTTC. The encoded protein is CASSGAPPSGRSNHEQFF.

The chain is built from TRBV5-1 and TRBJ2-5; D unclear. V was trimmed by 0 bases and J by 4 bases, leaving 4 bases between them. Germline CDR1 is SGHRS and CDR2 is YFSETQ. CDR3 length: 12 residues. The CDR3 reads CASSLAAETQYF. The CDR3, as DNA: TGCGCCAGCAGCTTGGCCGCAGAGACCCAGTACTTC.

The V gene is TRBV11-2, the J gene TRBJ2-3; 8 bases map to TRBD2. V lost 2 bases to trimming and J lost 3 bases; unmatched junction nucleotides: 7. This CDR3 has 16 residues. Per the germline V gene, CDR1 is SGHAT and CDR2 is FQNNGV. Here the CDR3 reads CASSLSGVAGTDTQYF. Here the CDR3 DNA reads TGTGCCAGCAGCTTATCCGGGGTAGCGGGAACAGATACGCAGTATTTT.

The V and J genes are TRBV28 and TRBJ2-1; TRBD1 matches at 8 bases. The CDR3 totals 18 residues. The trim removed 2 bases at V and 9 bases at J, leaving 18 bases unmatched. Germline V gene data show CDR1 as MDHEN and CDR2 as SYDVKM. The CDR3 loop is CASSLGSFPGGAFGEQFF. CDR3 in DNA: TGTGCCAGCAGTTTAGGCTCCTTCCCAGGGGGCGCGTTTGGTGAGCAGTTCTTC.

This chain joins TRBV7-9 and TRBJ2-7; D remains unclear. The CDR3 consists of 13 residues. Germline lookup yields CDR1 SEHNR and CDR2 FQNEAQ (reference sequence). V lost 3 bases, J lost 2 bases, and 8 bases lay in between. This CDR3 reads CASSFTATYEQYF. CDR3 DNA sequence: TGTGCCAGCAGCTTCACAGCCACCTACGAGCAGTACTTC.

This clone has more than one count but fewer than ten. This rearrangement joins TRBV6-5 to TRBJ1-3; D remains ambiguous. Germline V gene sequence: CDR1 MNHEY, CDR2 SVGAGI. Trimming pared 4 bases from V and 0 bases from J, leaving 10 bases between. The CDR3 sequence is 15 residues long. CDR3 DNA sequence: TGTGCCAGCAGTTCGGAGGGTTACTCTGGAAACACCATATATTTT. Translating it yields CASSSEGYSGNTIYF.

V is TRBV5-5 and J is TRBJ1-4; weak D call: TRBD1 (5 bases). This CDR3 comprises 14 residues. Germline V gene lookup returns CDR1 SGHKS and CDR2 YYEKEE (reference sequence). V shed 3 bases and J shed 3 bases, with 9 bases lying between them. CDR3 residues: CASSWGVANEKLFF. Written as DNA, the CDR3 is TGTGCCAGCAGCTGGGGGGTAGCTAATGAAAAACTGTTTTTT.

This clone was counted a few times. V and J are TRBV28 and TRBJ2-7; D might be TRBD1 or TRBD2, each matching 5 bases. V was trimmed by 6 bases and J by 5 bases, leaving 17 bases between them. The germline gives CDR1 MDHEN, CDR2 SYDVKM. The CDR3 loop spans 14 amino acids. The CDR3 loop is CASSLIAGDHEQYF. The DNA of the CDR3 is TGTGCCAGCAGCCTCATCGCCGGGGACCACGAGCAGTACTTC.

This clone was picked up one time. V is TRBV5-1 and J is TRBJ2-6; TRBD1 matches at 9 bases. This CDR3 contains 18 residues. Germline CDR1 and CDR2: SGHRS and YFSETQ. With 4 bases clipped from V and 1 base from J, the junction kept 9 bases outside the gene matches. CDR3 amino acids: CASSVGTGIASGANVLTF. As DNA, the CDR3 is TGCGCCAGCAGCGTGGGGACAGGGATCGCATCTGGGGCCAACGTCCTGACTTTC.

The V gene is TRBV6-4, the J gene TRBJ2-1, with a tentative D call TRBD2 (6 bases). CDR1 and CDR2 from the germline V gene are MRHNA and SNTAGT. Trimming left V 2 bases short and J 5 bases short, with 16 bases between. The CDR3 length is 16 residues. This CDR3 reads CASSDTLGLPDNEQFF. The CDR3 DNA follows: TGTGCCAGCAGTGACACCTTGGGACTGCCAGACAATGAGCAGTTCTTC.

The genes are TRBV7-2 and TRBJ2-7; D remains ambiguous. This CDR3 region has 13 residues. Germline V lookup: CDR1 SGHTA, CDR2 FQGNSA. The V gene lost 1 base and the J gene lost 3 bases, with 7 bases spanning the gap. Here the CDR3 DNA reads TGTGCCAGCAGCTTAGTGGTGGACTACGAGCAGTACTTC. Amino acid sequence: CASSLVVDYEQYF. Supplemented by reference TRBV7-2 and TRBJ2-7, the full variable domain reads GAGVSQSPSNKVTEKGKDVELRCDPISGHTALYWYRQSLGQGLEFLIYFQGNSAPDKSGLPSDRFSAERTGGSVSTLTIQRTQQEDSAVYLCASSLVVDYEQYFGPGTRLTVT.

The CDR3 DNA reads as TGTGCCAGCAGCTTAACGGGACAGGATGAGCAGTTCTTC. Its translation: CASSLTGQDEQFF. The chain uses TRBV11-2 and TRBJ2-1; 8 bases agree with TRBD1. CDR3 length: 13 amino acids. V gave up 2 bases and J gave up 8 bases; unmatched junction bases: 2. Germline CDR1 is SGHAT and CDR2 is FQNNGV.

The genes are TRBV9 and TRBJ2-3; perhaps TRBD1 as D (6 bases). The CDR3 covers 14 residues. From germline, CDR1 is SGDLS and CDR2 YYNGEE. V was trimmed by 2 bases and J by 4 bases, leaving 11 bases between them. The CDR3 loop is CASSVITGSDTQYF. The CDR3, as DNA: TGTGCCAGCAGCGTGATAACAGGGTCAGATACGCAGTATTTT.

This clone was detected once. The genes are TRBV11-2 and TRBJ2-5; 7 nucleotides align to TRBD2. Germline-derived CDR1 and CDR2 are SGHAT and FQNNGV. This CDR3 is 19 amino acids long. V lost 5 bases, J lost 7 bases, and 25 bases stayed unmatched. CDR3 loop: CASSQRLGPQSVPGGTQYF. CDR3 DNA: TGTGCCAGCAGCCAACGCCTCGGCCCTCAGTCCGTCCCGGGGGGGACCCAGTACTTC.

This chain uses TRBV5-1 with TRBJ2-3; D remains ambiguous. The CDR3 spans 14 residues. From germline, CDR1 is SGHRS and CDR2 YFSETQ. Trimming removed 5 bases from V and 4 bases from J, with 14 bases in between. The DNA for the CDR3 is TGCGCCAGCAGGTCCGTAGGATTGGCAGATACGCAGTATTTT. It translates to CASRSVGLADTQYF.

The chain carries TRBV7-2 and TRBJ2-2; D is unresolved. V was pared by 1 base and J by 3 bases, with 12 bases between. Germline loops: CDR1 SGHTA, CDR2 FQGNSA. The CDR3 sequence is 16 residues long. CDR3 nucleotide sequence: TGTGCCAGCAGCTTAGAAAGGCTCTCGGACACCGGGGAGCTGTTTTTT. Protein sequence: CASSLERLSDTGELFF.

V gene TRBV27 combines with J gene TRBJ2-4; perhaps TRBD2 as D (6 bases). V was pared by 4 bases and J by 6 bases, with 13 bases between. CDR3 length equals 14 residues. CDR1 MNHEY and CDR2 SMNVEV come from the germline V gene (reference sequence). CDR3: CASSSPGVGNIQYF. The CDR3 DNA follows: TGTGCCAGCAGTTCCCCGGGGGTCGGAAACATTCAGTACTTC.

V and J are TRBV18 and TRBJ1-1, with D hard to call. This CDR3 comprises 11 residues. Germline V gives CDR1 KGHSH, CDR2 LQKENI. Between the trimmed V and J ends, which lost 5 bases and 3 bases, there was a span of 4 bases. The CDR3 nucleotides are TGTGCCAGCTCAGGAGACACTGAAGCTTTCTTT. It translates to CASSGDTEAFF.

This clone is medium-sized in the sample. This rearrangement joins TRBV7-9 to TRBJ2-5; D might be TRBD1 or TRBD2, each matching 5 bases. This CDR3 region has 17 residues. Germline V lookup: CDR1 SEHNR, CDR2 FQNEAQ (reference sequence). V was shortened by 2 bases and J by 5 bases, with 21 bases between the two germline ends. The chain's CDR3 is CASSLFEGSPAGETQYF. CDR3 sequence (DNA): TGTGCCAGCAGCTTATTCGAGGGGTCCCCCGCAGGGGAGACCCAGTACTTC.